This TCR beta chain was retrieved from a study of cytomegalovirus exposure and HLA in healthy donors. As for the study in general: The approximately 110 validation repertoires used the same platform as the 550 to 750 first-cohort repertoires, a later analysis reported.

Libraries were prepared by immunoSEQ multiplex PCR; TCRdb keeps only in-frame clonotypes and omits some of them. The sample shows 59,000 or so clones, 75% to 90% of them seen only once. The germline CDR1 and CDR2 sequences are PRHDT and FYEKMQ (reference sequence). V was shortened by 5 bases and J by 0 bases, with 8 bases between the two germline ends. The CDR3 is made up of 14 amino acids. Details on this clone: Its cognate antigen is unknown.

General observations from the study: The authors listed over 150 TCR beta chains as cytomegalovirus-associated. Usually a TCR sequence was rare, but some public TCRs were found in many donors. Confirmation in vitro established that three CMV-associated chains were specific for CMV antigens.

This rearrangement joins TRBV13 to TRBJ1-3; maybe TRBD1 (6 bases). This TCR was sampled from a woman aged 18-35 years in good health and CMV-seronegative. Sequencing input: PBMCs. The CDR3 nucleotides are TGTGCCAGCAGCCTGGACAGCTCTGGAAACACCATATATTTT. It translates to CASSLDSSGNTIYF.